Listed below are T cell receptor beta chains from one sample, sequenced in a study of cytomegalovirus exposure and HLA in healthy donors. Only in-frame clones appear in the TCRdb table, and some are missing; sequencing was by immunoSEQ multiplex PCR. The table records more than 65,000 clones, 65% to 70% of them present only once. The sequenced material came from PBMCs. These receptors all come from a woman aged 45-59 years in good health and CMV-seropositive. Both conserved end residues are part of each CDR3. The D gene is left open where the match is weak. The size field is filled for only some rows; it gives once, few, many or a size class.

V	D	J	size	DNA	CDR3
TRBV11-2	TRBD1	TRBJ1-3	-	TGTGCCAGCAGCGTGACAGGGTACTCTGGAAACACCATATATTTT	CASSVTGYSGNTIYF
TRBV15	TRBD2	TRBJ2-7	-	TGTGCCACCAGCAGCTCTAGCGGGGACCTTGCCGAGCAGTACTTC	CATSSSSGDLAEQYF
TRBV6-1	TRBD1	TRBJ1-4	once	TGTGCCAGCAGTGCTCAGGGGGGCGAGGAAAAACTGTTTTTT	CASSAQGGEEKLFF
TRBV7-3	TRBD2	TRBJ2-1	-	TGTGCCAGCAGCTGGACTAGCGGTGACAATGAGCAGTTCTTC	CASSWTSGDNEQFF
TRBV6-1	TRBD2	TRBJ2-5	-	TGTGCCAGCAGTGAGAGCGGGGGGTTAGAGCAGTACTTC	CASSESGGLEQYF
TRBV10-3	-	TRBJ1-2	-	TGTGCCATCAGTGAGTCATCCGGGAGTCTCTATGACTACACCTTC	CAISESSGSLYDYTF
TRBV29-1	-	TRBJ1-5	-	TGCAGCGTTGTAGTTAGTACTCCTTATAGCAATCAGCCCCAGCATTTT	CSVVVSTPYSNQPQHF
TRBV7-9	-	TRBJ1-2	-	TGTGCCAGCAGCTTAATTACAGGGCTTCCATGGAGCTATGGCTACACCTTC	CASSLITGLPWSYGYTF
TRBV6-5	-	TRBJ1-1	-	TGTGCCAGCAGTTACTCAACAAATTGGAACACTGAAGCTTTCTTT	CASSYSTNWNTEAFF
TRBV7-9	-	TRBJ1-5	-	TGTGCCAGCAGCTTAGGGGGGGTTGATAGCAATCAGCCCCAGCATTTT	CASSLGGVDSNQPQHF
TRBV11-2	TRBD2	TRBJ2-1	-	TGTGCCAGCAGCTTAGATACACTAGCGGGGGGGCATGAGCAGTTCTTC	CASSLDTLAGGHEQFF
TRBV6-6	-	TRBJ1-1	-	TGTGCCAGCAGTTACGGGCTTGGTCATGCTTTCTTT	CASSYGLGHAFF
TRBV11-2	TRBD1	TRBJ1-2	-	TGTGCCAGCAGCTTAGAGAGACAGGGAGGCTATGGCTACACCTTC	CASSLERQGGYGYTF
TRBV11-3	-	TRBJ2-2	few	TGTGCCAGCAGTTTACAGGGAGGGGAGCTGTTTTTT	CASSLQGGELFF